This TCR beta chain was recovered during a study of CXCR3-negative and CXCR3-positive naive CD8 T cells (dated by TCRdb to about 2019). About the study as a whole: In total, about 135 million TRB reads were obtained, corresponding to roughly 1.5 +/- 0.3 million reads per library. Diversity and physicochemical repertoire analyses covered around 10 donors pooled from two independent experiments. Naive subsets from about 5 donors and memory cells from 3 donors were included in the TRBV-TRBJ cluster analysis. Study-level results and caveats: Compared with CXCR3-negative naive cells, CXCR3-positive naive cells had TRB CDR3s with higher hydrophobicity (lower Kidera factor 4), lower energy, and higher strength and volume indices. TRBV-TRBJ usage was similar between naive CXCR3-negative and CXCR3-positive cells from the same donor, while memory cells showed distinct patterns. Repertoire diversity was comparably high in both naive subsets but much lower in memory CD8+ T cells. Freshly isolated PBMCs were used for most assays because CXCR3 expression partially decreased after cryopreservation. Because surface CD5, which is linked to self-reactivity in mice, was comparable between the naive subsets, TCR interaction strength was also inferred from the physicochemical properties of TRB CDR3s.

To note about this clonotype: Its binding antigen is unknown.

The CDR3 measures 17 amino acids from cysteine to phenylalanine. No DNA is recorded. Reading the germline V gene gives CDR1 SGHTA and CDR2 FQGTGA. The sequencing machine was a NextSeq 550. The Human TCR Profiling Kit (MiLaboratory) was used to make UMI-labeled 5' RACE TRB cDNA libraries. The full amount of extracted RNA was used for cDNA synthesis, and the full amount of resulting cDNA was used for PCR amplification. Libraries were prepared in parallel using an identical number of PCR cycles. As for how the authors treated the data: About 50,000 +/- 9,200 unique UMI-labeled TRB cDNA molecules per library were extracted with MIGEC and MiXCR, with at least two reads per UMI required. On average, each library contained roughly 40,000 +/- 10,000 functional in-frame TRB CDR3 nucleotide clonotypes without stop codons. After each sample was downsampled to 5000 UMI-labeled TRB molecules, VDJtools was used to calculate diversity metrics such as normalized Shannon-Wiener and Chao1. VDJtools was used to calculate clonotype-size-weighted physicochemical properties of the central five CDR3 residues, namely interaction energy, strength, volume and Kidera factor 4. Based on TCRdb reprocessing of the reads, there is one entry per CDR3 protein sequence, and DNA is missing. The V and J calls shown here were made by TCRdb, not taken from the authors' results. The record for this sample contains approximately 100,000 distinct CDR3 sequences. The ten biggest clones cover approximately 0.38% of the sample.

Each CD8+ T cell subset was flow-sorted in triplicate, and some 310,000 cells per subset were placed directly into RLT lysis buffer. To exclude memory contaminants, naive CD8+ T cells were stringently defined as CD45RO-CCR7+CD27+CD95-. Standard density gradient centrifugation was used to isolate peripheral blood mononuclear cells from buffy coats. A FACSAria III was used to flow-sort naive CXCR3-negative and CXCR3-positive CD8+ T cells. An RNeasy Mini Kit was used to extract total RNA from the sorted cells. Rearrangement joined TRBV7-3 to TRBJ2-1. Sequencing was done on a sample of naive CXCR3+ CD8+ T cells from blood. The sample's cell subset or site, from its label and the paper: CD45RO-CCR7+CD27+CD95- naive CD8+ T cells expressing CXCR3 (TNR3+). The origin of this receptor is a human donor in good health. Some clones in this sample may be carry-over from other donors' samples. This receptor has the CDR3 CASSLIGGSIFWNEQFF.